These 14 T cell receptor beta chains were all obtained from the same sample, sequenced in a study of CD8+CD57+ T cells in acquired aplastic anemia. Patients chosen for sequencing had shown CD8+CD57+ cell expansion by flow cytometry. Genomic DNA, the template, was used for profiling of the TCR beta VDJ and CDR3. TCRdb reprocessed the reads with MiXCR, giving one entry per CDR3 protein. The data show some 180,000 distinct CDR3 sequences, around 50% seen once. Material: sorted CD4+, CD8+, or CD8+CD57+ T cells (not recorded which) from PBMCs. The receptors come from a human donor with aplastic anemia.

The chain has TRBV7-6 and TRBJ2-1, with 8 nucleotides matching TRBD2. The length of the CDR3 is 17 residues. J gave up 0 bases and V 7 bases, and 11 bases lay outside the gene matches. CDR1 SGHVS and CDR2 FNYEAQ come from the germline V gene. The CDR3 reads CASTIQAGGSSYNEQFF. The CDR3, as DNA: TGTGCCAGCACCATCCAGGCGGGAGGCAGCTCCTACAATGAGCAGTTCTTC.

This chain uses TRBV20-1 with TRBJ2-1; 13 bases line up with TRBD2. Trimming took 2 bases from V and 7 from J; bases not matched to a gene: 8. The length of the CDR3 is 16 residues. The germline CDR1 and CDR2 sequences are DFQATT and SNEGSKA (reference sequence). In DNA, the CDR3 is TGCAGTGCTAGATATCGCACTAGCGGGAGGGTAAATGAGCAGTTCTTC. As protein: CSARYRTSGRVNEQFF.

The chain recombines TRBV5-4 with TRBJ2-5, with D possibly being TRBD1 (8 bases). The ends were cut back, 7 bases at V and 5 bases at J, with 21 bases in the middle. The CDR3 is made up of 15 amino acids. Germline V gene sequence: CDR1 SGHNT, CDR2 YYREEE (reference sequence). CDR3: CASGPRGQGGETQYF. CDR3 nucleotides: TGTGCCAGCGGTCCTCGTGGACAGGGAGGGGAGACCCAGTACTTC.

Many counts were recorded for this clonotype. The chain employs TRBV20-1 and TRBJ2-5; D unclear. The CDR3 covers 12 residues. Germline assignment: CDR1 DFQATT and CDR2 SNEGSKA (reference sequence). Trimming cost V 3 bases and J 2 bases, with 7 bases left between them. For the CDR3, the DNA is TGCAGTGCTAGCTACGGGCAAGAGACCCAGTACTTC. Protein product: CSASYGQETQYF.

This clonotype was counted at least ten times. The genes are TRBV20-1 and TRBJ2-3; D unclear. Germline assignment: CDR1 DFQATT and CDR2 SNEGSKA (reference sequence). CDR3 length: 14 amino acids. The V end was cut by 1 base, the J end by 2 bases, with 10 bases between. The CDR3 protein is CSARGVRSTDTQYF. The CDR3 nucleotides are TGCAGTGCTAGAGGAGTAAGATCCACAGATACGCAGTATTTT.

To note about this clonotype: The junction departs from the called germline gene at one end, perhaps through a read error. CDR3 residues: CASSRTDTQCF. The CDR3 DNA reads TGCGCCAGCAGCCGCACAGATACGCAGTGTTTT. The rearrangement joins TRBV5-1 to TRBJ2-3; no definite D call. CDR3 length equals 11 residues. Per germline, CDR1 SGHRS and CDR2 YFSETQ.

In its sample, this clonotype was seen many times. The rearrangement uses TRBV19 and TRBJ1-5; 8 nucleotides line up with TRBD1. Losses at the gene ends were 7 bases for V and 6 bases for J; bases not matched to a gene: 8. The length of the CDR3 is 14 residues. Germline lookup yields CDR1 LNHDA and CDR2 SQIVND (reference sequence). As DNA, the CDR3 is TGTGCCAGTACCGGGACAGGTCTTAGTCAGCCCCAGCATTTT. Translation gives CASTGTGLSQPQHF.

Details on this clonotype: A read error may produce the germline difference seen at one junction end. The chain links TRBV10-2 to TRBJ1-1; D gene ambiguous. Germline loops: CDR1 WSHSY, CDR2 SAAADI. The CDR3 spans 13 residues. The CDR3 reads CASSEQANTGAFF. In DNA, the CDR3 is TGCGCTAGCAGTGAGCAGGCGAACACTGGAGCTTTCTTT.

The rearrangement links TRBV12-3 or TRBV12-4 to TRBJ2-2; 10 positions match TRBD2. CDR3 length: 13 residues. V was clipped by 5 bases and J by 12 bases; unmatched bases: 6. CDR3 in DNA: TGTGCCAGCAGTGAAAGCGGGAGGGCCAAGCTGTTTTTT. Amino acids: CASSESGRAKLFF.

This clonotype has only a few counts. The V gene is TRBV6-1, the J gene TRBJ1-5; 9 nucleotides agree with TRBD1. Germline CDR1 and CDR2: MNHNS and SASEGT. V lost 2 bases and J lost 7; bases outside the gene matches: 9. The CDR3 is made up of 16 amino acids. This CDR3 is CASSEPLQGAGQPQHF. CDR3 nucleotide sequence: TGTGCCAGCAGTGAACCCTTACAGGGGGCAGGGCAGCCCCAGCATTTT.

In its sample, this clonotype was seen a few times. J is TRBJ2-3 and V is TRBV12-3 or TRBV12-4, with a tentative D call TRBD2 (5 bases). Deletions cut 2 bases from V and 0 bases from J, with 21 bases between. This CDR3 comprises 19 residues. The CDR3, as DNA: TGTGCCAGCAGTTTACGCCCTCGCGGACTTCAATCTAGCACAGATACGCAGTATTTT. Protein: CASSLRPRGLQSSTDTQYF.

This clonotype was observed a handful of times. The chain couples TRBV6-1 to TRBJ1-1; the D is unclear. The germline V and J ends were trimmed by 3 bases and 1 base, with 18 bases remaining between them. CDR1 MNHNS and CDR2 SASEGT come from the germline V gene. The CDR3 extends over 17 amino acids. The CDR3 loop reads CASSEWAGSNPNTEAFF. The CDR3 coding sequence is TGTGCCAGCAGTGAGTGGGCCGGCTCCAACCCGAACACTGAAGCTTTCTTT.

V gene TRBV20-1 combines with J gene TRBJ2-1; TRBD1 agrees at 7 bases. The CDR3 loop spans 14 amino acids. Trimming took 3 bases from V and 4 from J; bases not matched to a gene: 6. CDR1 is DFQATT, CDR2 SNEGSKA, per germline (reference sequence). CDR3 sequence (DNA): TGCAGTGCTAGTACCGGGACAGATTACAATGAGCAGTTCTTC. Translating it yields CSASTGTDYNEQFF.

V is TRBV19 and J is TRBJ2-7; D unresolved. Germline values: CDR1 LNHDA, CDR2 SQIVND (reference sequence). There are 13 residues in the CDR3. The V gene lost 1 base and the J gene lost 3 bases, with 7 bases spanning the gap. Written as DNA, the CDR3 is TGTGCCAGTAGTATAGTGGCCAGCTACGAGCAGTACTTC. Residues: CASSIVASYEQYF. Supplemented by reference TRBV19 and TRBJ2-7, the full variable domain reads DGGITQSPKYLFRKEGQNVTLSCEQNLNHDAMYWYRQDPGQGLRLIYYSQIVNDFQKGDIAEGYSVSREKKESFPLTVTSAQKNPTAFYLCASSIVASYEQYFGPGTRLTVT.